This TCR beta chain was observed in a study of blood T cell repertoires in COVID-19. This clone has only one observation. Authors' methods: Researchers report that nucleated cell counts were estimated from reference gene primer amplification. The method was immunoSEQ multiplex PCR; TCRdb's version includes in-frame clones alone and lacks a portion of them. V, J and clone size were drawn from that table, and D and trimming were deduced from the DNA. Of a few hundred thousand clones listed, 81% are singletons. The specimen sequenced was peripheral blood. The receptor's source is a human donor with acute or convalescent COVID-19. The donor label of this sample is uncertain.

CDR3 in DNA: TGTGCCAGCAGCCCCCAAGCGGACTATGGCTACACCTTC. Translation: CASSPQADYGYTF. This chain joins TRBV3-1 (or the pseudogene TRBV3-2) and TRBJ1-2; D is unresolved. Germline CDR1 is LGHDT and CDR2 is YNNKEL (reference sequence). Trimming cost V 4 bases and J 3 bases, with 9 bases left between them. This CDR3 has 13 amino acids.